The 17 T cell receptor beta chains below all came from one sample that was sequenced in a study of beta chain features in type 1 diabetes. Expressed TCRB transcripts were sequenced because the entire RNA isolate underwent reverse transcription. This table comes from immunoSEQ multiplex PCR, and its TCRdb copy is limited to in-frame clones, with some not included. Of approximately 400,000 clones in the sample, about 15% were seen once. The source material was naive CD4+ T cells from blood. The receptor set was obtained from a woman under 30 in good health.

The rearrangement uses TRBV5-1 and TRBJ2-4, with 9 positions matching TRBD1. Germline V gene sequence: CDR1 SGHRS, CDR2 YFSETQ. The CDR3 has 14 residues. J was trimmed by 4 bases and V by 6 bases; bases with no gene match: 5. CDR3 sequence reads: CASNRDRDKNIQYF. The CDR3 region has the DNA TGCGCCAGCAACCGGGACAGGGATAAAAACATTCAGTACTTC.

This clone occurred a few times. This sequence joins TRBV5-1 and TRBJ2-6; D perhaps matches TRBD1 (6 bases). Trimming removed 4 bases from V and 4 bases from J, with 15 bases in between. CDR1 SGHRS and CDR2 YFSETQ come from the germline V gene. The CDR3 runs 16 residues. The CDR3 sequence is CASSEDPGAGANVLTF. In nucleotides, the CDR3 is TGCGCCAGCAGCGAAGATCCAGGGGCGGGGGCCAACGTCCTGACTTTC. Full variable domain (rest looked up from reference TRBV5-1 and TRBJ2-6): KAGVTQTPRYLIKTRGQQVTLSCSPISGHRSVSWYQQTPGQGLQFLFEYFSETQRNKGNFPGRFSGRQFSNSRSEMNVSTLELGDSALYLCASSEDPGAGANVLTFGAGSRLTVL.

This clone appeared a few times. The gene calls are TRBV9 and TRBJ2-7; 13 bases agree with TRBD2. V shed 3 bases, J shed 6 bases, and the junction held 9 bases outside the gene matches. The CDR3 loop spans 16 amino acids. Germline V gene sequence: CDR1 SGDLS, CDR2 YYNGEE. CDR3 sequence (DNA): TGTGCCAGCAGCGCCACTAGCGGGAGGGCCGTGGGCGAGCAGTACTTC. Translation gives CASSATSGRAVGEQYF.

Comment on this clone: One end of the junction is discordant with germline, which a read error may explain. The same CDR3 also results from other DNA sequences found in this sample. The genes are TRBV30 and TRBJ2-7, with D possibly being TRBD2 (5 bases). CDR1 GTSNPN and CDR2 SVGIG come from the germline V gene (reference sequence). The CDR3 length is 13 residues. The CDR3 here is CAWRLGPGYEQYF. Written as DNA, the CDR3 is TGTGCCTGGAGACTAGGGCCTGGGTACGAACAGTACTTC.

This chain joins TRBV7-6 and TRBJ2-5, with 14 bases that match TRBD2. Looked up from germline, CDR1 is SGHVS and CDR2 is FNYEAQ. The CDR3 is made up of 20 amino acids. Trimming at V came to 0 bases and at J to 8 bases, leaving 17 bases not matched to a gene. DNA of the CDR3: TGTGCCAGCAGCTTAGCTGTAAGAGGACTAGCGGGAGGTTTGAAGAGAACCCAGTACTTC. The encoded protein is CASSLAVRGLAGGLKRTQYF.

The CDR3, as DNA: TGTGCCAGCAGTATACAGGAGAACACTGAAGCTTTCTTT. Amino acids: CASSIQENTEAFF. The chain uses TRBV2 and TRBJ1-1, with D tentatively TRBD1 (5 bases). Trimming removed 5 bases from V and 1 base from J, with 8 bases in between. Germline V lookup: CDR1 SNHLY, CDR2 FYNNEI. The CDR3 contains 13 residues. The variable domain in full, with the rest retrieved from reference TRBV2 and TRBJ1-1, is EPEVTQTPSHQVTQMGQEVILRCVPISNHLYFYWYRQILGQKVEFLVSFYNNEISEKSEIFDDQFSVERPDGSNFTLKIRSTKLEDSAMYFCASSIQENTEAFFGQGTRLTVV.

The table lists this clone with a few counts. This chain connects TRBV30 to TRBJ2-7; D call uncertain. The CDR3 spans 12 residues. Germline assignment: CDR1 GTSNPN and CDR2 SVGIG (reference sequence). V was shortened by 4 bases and J by 5 bases, with 12 bases between the two germline ends. The CDR3 sequence: CAWNFERNEQYF. Here the CDR3 DNA reads TGTGCCTGGAATTTCGAGAGGAACGAGCAGTACTTC. The whole variable domain, filled in from reference TRBV30 and TRBJ2-7, reads SQTIHQWPATLVQPVGSPLSLECTVEGTSNPNLYWYRQAAGRGLQLLFYSVGIGQISSEVPQNLSASRPQDRQFILSSKKLLLSDSGFYLCAWNFERNEQYFGPGTRLTVT.

CDR3 DNA: TGTGCCAGCACCCAGGGGCTGGAGAGCGGCGAGCTGTTTTTT. As protein: CASTQGLESGELFF. The chain uses TRBV9 and TRBJ2-2; a possible D gene is TRBD1 (6 bases). CDR1 SGDLS and CDR2 YYNGEE come from the germline V gene. The CDR3 totals 14 residues. Trimming took 6 bases from V and 11 from J, leaving 20 bases between them.

This clone was detected only a few times. This chain joins TRBV29-1 and TRBJ2-7, with D perhaps TRBD2 (5 bases). Germline values: CDR1 SQVTM, CDR2 ANQGSEA. The CDR3 sequence is 14 residues long. V lost 0 bases and J 3 bases, leaving 12 bases between the germline ends. Here the CDR3 DNA reads TGCAGCGTTGAAGAAAGCGGACGCCTCTACGAGCAGTACTTC. Its protein is CSVEESGRLYEQYF.

This clone appeared a few times. The chain employs TRBV2 and TRBJ2-5, with a possible D match to TRBD2 (5 bases). CDR3 length: 12 amino acids. The V gene's germline CDR1 is SNHLY and CDR2 FYNNEI. V dropped 6 bases and J dropped 5 bases, with 10 bases sitting between them. As DNA, the CDR3 is TGTGCCAGCAGAAAGACGGGGGAGACCCAGTACTTC. It yields the protein CASRKTGETQYF.

J is TRBJ2-3 and V is TRBV5-1; D gene unclear. V was trimmed by 0 bases and J by 1 base, leaving 9 bases between them. The CDR3 runs 15 residues. The germline V gene has CDR1 SGHRS and CDR2 YFSETQ. In DNA, the CDR3 is TGCGCCAGCAGCTTGGGTACTGGGCGCACAGATACGCAGTATTTT. As protein: CASSLGTGRTDTQYF.

The chain combines TRBV29-1 with TRBJ2-1, with TRBD2 matching over 11 bases. V dropped 4 bases and J dropped 6; count of bases not matched to a gene: 5. This CDR3 region has 14 residues. In germline, CDR1 is SQVTM, CDR2 ANQGSEA. CDR3 bases: TGCAGCGTTGCCGAACTAGCGGGAGTCAATGAGCAGTTCTTC. Residues: CSVAELAGVNEQFF.

This clone was picked up a small number of times. The gene calls are TRBV21-1 and TRBJ2-1; TRBD1, the table's D call, lacks a check against the DNA. TRBV21-1 is flagged as a pseudogene. CDR3 length: 16 amino acids. The CDR3 reads CASNYKPRGSYNEQFF. CDR3 coding DNA: TGTGCCAGCAACTATAAGCCCAGGGGGTCCTACAATGAGCAGTTCTTC.

This clone has more than one count but fewer than ten. The V gene is TRBV5-4, the J gene TRBJ2-7, with 7 nucleotides matching TRBD1. The CDR3 extends over 14 amino acids. In germline, CDR1 is SGHNT, CDR2 YYREEE (reference sequence). Trimming removed 3 bases from V and 2 bases from J; junction bases left unmatched: 5. CDR3 coding DNA: TGTGCCAGCAGCTACCGGACAGGTACCTACGAGCAGTACTTC. It encodes CASSYRTGTYEQYF.

This clone was found a few times. The V and J genes are TRBV30 and TRBJ2-7; 12 positions match TRBD2. CDR1 and CDR2 from the germline V gene are GTSNPN and SVGIG (reference sequence). V shed 2 bases, J shed 3 bases, and the junction held 8 bases outside the gene matches. CDR3 length equals 16 residues. DNA of the CDR3: TGTGCCTGGAGTCTCTCAGGACTAGCGGGGCTCTACGAGCAGTACTTC. Translating it yields CAWSLSGLAGLYEQYF.

The table lists this clone with a few counts. This chain joins TRBV29-1 and TRBJ1-1, with 9 bases aligning to TRBD1. Germline-derived CDR1 and CDR2 are SQVTM and ANQGSEA. The CDR3 is 14 residues long. J gave up 4 bases and V 4 bases, and 7 bases lay outside the gene matches. The CDR3 sequence: CSVVGGQGTTEAFF. The CDR3 coding sequence is TGCAGCGTTGTAGGGGGACAGGGTACCACTGAAGCTTTCTTT.

Only a few counts were recorded for this clone. The chain uses TRBV10-2 and TRBJ2-3; D unclear. Germline CDR1 WSHSY, CDR2 SAAADI. The CDR3 is 13 residues long. V was pared by 8 bases and J by 1 base, with 10 bases between. The CDR3 DNA follows: TGCGCCAGCCGGATGGCGGGCACAGATACGCAGTATTTT. Amino acids: CASRMAGTDTQYF.